This T cell receptor (beta chain) originates from a study of Graves' ophthalmopathy and Graves' hyperthyroidism (dated by TCRdb to 2016 to 2019). In terms of the full investigation: Peripheral blood was collected at initial diagnosis, before any treatment. In over five hyperthyroidism patients, the T-cell repertoires found in thyroid tissue were compared with those found in blood. For training and testing, the 80 to 100 patients in the discovery cohort were randomly divided in a 7:3 ratio. Once sampling was done, hyperthyroidism patients were given methimazole at a starting dose of 30 mg daily, while ophthalmopathy patients were given high-dose intravenous methylprednisolone. The study used signatures of the TCR beta repertoire to tell Graves' ophthalmopathy apart from Graves' hyperthyroidism and to predict which patients would progress to ophthalmopathy. In total, some 130 blood samples were TCR-sequenced: 40 to 45 ophthalmopathy, 75 hyperthyroidism and some 17 hyperthyroidism-to-ophthalmopathy patients. For independent validation, a separate cohort was made up of 18 hyperthyroidism patients plus 17 patients who later progressed from hyperthyroidism to ophthalmopathy. To explore V-J signatures distinguishing ophthalmopathy from hyperthyroidism, a discovery set of more than 95 patients (roughly 44 ophthalmopathy, 55 to 60 stable hyperthyroidism) was enrolled.

A patient counted as having stable hyperthyroidism if there was no progression to ophthalmopathy within 18 months of follow-up. Hyperthyroidism patients were newly diagnosed, were aged 18 to 65 years, and had a disease duration under 2 months. Patients with other autoimmune diseases, uncontrolled infections, pregnancy or lactation were excluded. Diagnosis relied on clinical symptoms, serum thyroxine, TRAb, thyroid ultrasound and orbital computed tomography. Using Ficoll-Paque density gradient centrifugation, PBMCs were isolated from over 8.5 ml of fresh peripheral blood. Total RNA was extracted using Trizol reagent, and RNA quality was checked on an Agilent 2100 Bioanalyzer. The research as a whole found: In validation, the model predicted ophthalmopathy progression with roughly 68% sensitivity and approximately 78% specificity; some twelve predicted patients were CT-confirmed with GO in a median of approximately 6.5 months. Sample size was not statistically predetermined, and group allocation was not concealed from the investigators. In cross-validation, the 13-signature model distinguished ophthalmopathy from stable hyperthyroidism with around 90% sensitivity and around 81% specificity, while in the test set the corresponding values were around 79% and 71%. Most expanded thyroid clonotypes with frequency above 0.001 were also detected in blood, suggesting blood repertoires may reflect the thyroid immune response.

TCR beta CDR3 regions were amplified from RNA transcripts for repertoire sequencing. The first round was an RT-PCR using HTBI primers with the Qiagen OneStep RT-PCR kit, and this first round was followed by a second-round multiplex PCR, then size selection and purification. Libraries were sequenced on an Illumina HiSeq2000 using paired-end 100 bp reads. On the authors' methods: SOAPnuke was used to process the reads, removing any read that contained adapters or uncalled bases, had a mean Phred below 15, or lacked an exact match to the constant primer or identifier. High-quality paired reads were merged with COPE v1.2.5. Each unique nucleotide sequence was treated as a clonotype, and MiTCR v1.1 was used to align the clonotypes to the IMGT TRB V, D and J references. The analysis was limited to V-J combinations with a frequency above 0.0001, which together covered just over 98% of the repertoires. A TCR clonal expansion and chaos score per V-J combination was defined as the ratio of F50 clonal expansion to chaos observed in the TCRdist matrix. Welch's t-statistics and random forest were used to reduce features to 13 V-J combinations, which were fed into a naive Bayes classifier. Thyroid-blood repertoire similarity was quantified with the Morisita-Horn index. TCRdb reprocessing: public reads trimmed at Q25 with fastp, clones called with MiXCR, in-frame beta chains kept. Rows are combined by CDR3 protein, so each entry shows the most common genes and DNA. None of the V and J calls come from the authors' own analysis; TCRdb made them. In this sample the table shows 620,000 or so distinct CDR3 sequences, around a fifth of which occur a single time. The ten largest account for around 6.5% of the sample.

In this sample, this clonotype turned up many times. Its binding antigen is unknown. The input lacks base qualities; no much larger clone sits a single base away. The material sequenced was peripheral blood. This clonotype originated in a woman between 18 and 29 years old with stable Graves' hyperthyroidism. Some clones in this sample may be carry-over from other donors' samples. Donor details come from another sample of the same person, matched by shared clones.

The CDR3 here reads CASSETGGTGELFF. The DNA sequence is given as TGTGCCAGCAGCGAAACAGGGGGTACCGGGGAGCTGTTTTTT. The chain is encoded by TRBV11-2 joined to TRBJ2-2; TRBD1 aligns with 8 central bases. For this chain, trimming is 5 bases at the V end and 5 bases at the J end, and the number of junction bases without a gene match is 4. The CDR3 numbers 14 residues from cysteine through phenylalanine. Only the CDR3 part of the read is kept: 42 bases, read in frame from the first base. According to the germline V gene, CDR1 reads SGHAT and CDR2 reads FQNNGV.